This T cell receptor beta chain appears in the sequencing data of a study of cytomegalovirus exposure and HLA in healthy donors. Study results and limitations: Indistinguishable V segments, including TRBV6-2 and TRBV6-3, were excluded. In a later analysis, at a false discovery rate of 0.05, 16,951 TCR beta sequences matched HLA alleles.

From germline, CDR1 is KGHSH and CDR2 LQKENI. The CDR3 is 15 amino acids. Trimming took 3 bases from V and 2 from J; bases not matched to a gene: 3. With 60 Vbeta and 13 Jbeta primers, the PCR was carried out. TCRdb keeps only in-frame clones here, not all; method: immunoSEQ multiplex PCR. There are about 130,000 clones in the sample; around 72% occur only once, and 3% to 4% lies in the top ten. This clone has just one count. The antigen is undetermined. The sequence was obtained from a man aged 25 to 40 in good health and CMV-seronegative. This chain connects TRBV18 to TRBJ2-2, with 7 bases matching TRBD1. The sequencing input was PBMCs. Written as DNA, the CDR3 is TGTGCCAGCTCACCTCGGGACAGAAACACCGGGGAGCTGTTTTTT. It encodes CASSPRDRNTGELFF.